This T cell receptor (beta chain) came from a study of T cells in Graves' hyperthyroidism and ophthalmopathy (dated by TCRdb to between 2018 and 2021). At the level of the whole study: A discovery cohort of approximately 97 patients, 43 with Graves' ophthalmopathy and more than 55 with stable Graves' hyperthyroidism, was used to find distinguishing TCR V-J signatures. The roughly 94 discovery patients were randomly split 7:3 into training and test sets. According to the paper, TCR Vbeta CDR3 sequencing was carried out on approximately 140 peripheral blood samples, which came from fewer than 50 ophthalmopathy, under 85 hyperthyroidism and approximately 17 progressor patients. Whether ophthalmopathy could be predicted prospectively was tested in an independent validation cohort made up of 18 to 20 hyperthyroidism patients plus 17 patients who later progressed to ophthalmopathy. In addition, the study compared T-cell repertoires in thyroid tissue and in blood from roughly 6 Graves' hyperthyroidism patients. After sampling, hyperthyroidism patients received methimazole starting at 30 mg daily, and ophthalmopathy patients received high-dose intravenous methylprednisolone.

Any patient with an uncontrolled infection, another autoimmune disease, pregnancy or lactation was excluded. Diagnoses relied on clinical symptoms, serum thyroxine and TRAb, thyroid ultrasound and orbital computed tomography. Total RNA was extracted using Trizol reagent, and RNA quality was assessed on an Agilent 2100 Bioanalyzer. What the work shows at the level of the full study, not this receptor alone: Blood samples also contained most of the expanded thyroid clonotypes (frequency above 0.001), which suggests that blood repertoires may reflect thyroid immune responses. During validation, the model predicted progression to ophthalmopathy a median of around 6 months ahead of onset, with almost 71% sensitivity and around 73% specificity. A 13 V-J signature model separated ophthalmopathy from stable hyperthyroidism, with just over 85% sensitivity and roughly 82% specificity in cross-validation and 80%/75% in testing. No statistical method was used to set the sample size in advance, and investigators knew the group allocation.

TCR beta CDR3 regions were amplified from RNA transcripts. The TCR CDR3 was subjected to a first round of RT-PCR using the HTBI primer set and the Qiagen OneStep RT-PCR kit. The libraries were constructed in a second round of multiplex PCR and then size-selected and purified. The libraries were sequenced on an Illumina HiSeq2000 using paired-end 100 bp reads. As for the authors' bioinformatics: SOAPnuke was used to process the raw data, throwing out any read that contained adapters or uncalled bases, had a mean Phred below 15, or lacked an exact constant-primer or identifier match. High-quality paired reads were merged using COPE v1.2.5, and each unique nucleotide sequence was defined as a clonotype. MiTCR v1.1 was used to align the clonotypes against IMGT TRBV, TRBD and TRBJ reference segments. Analysis was restricted to V-J combinations with a frequency above 0.0001, which covered about 99% of repertoires. The TCS score was defined as the ratio of F50 (clonal expansion) to E x V (chaos), calculated using BLOSUM62-based TCRdist between CDR3 peptides within each V-J. Welch's t-statistics and random forest reduced roughly 540 V-J features to 13, which were used in a naive Bayes classifier (R e1071). The similarity between thyroid and blood repertoires was quantified using the Morisita-Horn index. The public reads were quality trimmed at Q25 with fastp and then assembled into clones with MiXCR by TCRdb, keeping productive beta chains. Identical CDR3 protein sequences are pooled into one entry, listed with their most common genes and DNA. Clone size and V and J calls follow TCRdb, not the original study. The sample data list about 640,000 distinct CDR3 sequences, and 45% of these were observed just once. The ten largest clones capture under 8.5% of the sample.

This clonotype turned up a few times. Its specific antigen is unknown. Base quality data are lacking; no much larger clone is found one base away. From the cysteine through the phenylalanine, the CDR3 covers 13 amino acids. Just CDR3 DNA is preserved here, 39 bases in frame from base 1. The trim is 2 bases for V and 2 bases for J, with a gap of 9 bases between the germline ends. According to the germline V gene, CDR1 reads SQVTM and CDR2 reads ANQGSEA. The source of this sequence is an adult man with Graves' disease, either hyperthyroidism or ophthalmopathy (not recorded which). Input material: peripheral blood or thyroid tissue (not recorded which). The sequence joins TRBV29-1 to TRBJ2-5; no confident D gene assignment can be made. Read as DNA, the sequence is TGCAGCGTTGAAAGCCCGGAACAAGAGACCCAGTACTTC. The encoded protein is CSVESPEQETQYF.